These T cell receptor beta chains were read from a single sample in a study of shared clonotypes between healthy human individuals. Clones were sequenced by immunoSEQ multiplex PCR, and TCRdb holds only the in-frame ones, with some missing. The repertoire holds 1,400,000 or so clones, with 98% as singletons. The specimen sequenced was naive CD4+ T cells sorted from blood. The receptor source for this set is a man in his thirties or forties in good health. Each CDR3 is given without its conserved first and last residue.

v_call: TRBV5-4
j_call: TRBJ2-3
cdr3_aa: ASSPPGGQADTQY

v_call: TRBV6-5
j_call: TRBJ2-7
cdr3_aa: ASSQSPYEQY

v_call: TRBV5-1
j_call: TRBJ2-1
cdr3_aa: ASSLYFGQGYNEQF

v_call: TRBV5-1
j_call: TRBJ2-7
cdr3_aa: ASSLEGGYYEQY

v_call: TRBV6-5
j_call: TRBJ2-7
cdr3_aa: ASRYLGGSTFEQY

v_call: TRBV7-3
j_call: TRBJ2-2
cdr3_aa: ASSFGTANTGELF

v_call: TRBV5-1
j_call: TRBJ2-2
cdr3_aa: ASSLRDRVLPGELF

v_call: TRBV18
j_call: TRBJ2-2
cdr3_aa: ASSPLENTGELF

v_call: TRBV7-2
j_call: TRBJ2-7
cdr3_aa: ASSWGLAGVFGY

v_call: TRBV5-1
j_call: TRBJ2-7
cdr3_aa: ASRSGNEQY

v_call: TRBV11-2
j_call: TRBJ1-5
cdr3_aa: ASSLAGGNQPQH

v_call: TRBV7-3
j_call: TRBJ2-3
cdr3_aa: ASTKRGGEADTQY

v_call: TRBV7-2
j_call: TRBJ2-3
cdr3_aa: ASSSTLADTDTQY

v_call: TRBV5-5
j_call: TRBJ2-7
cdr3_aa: ASRSGVHEQY

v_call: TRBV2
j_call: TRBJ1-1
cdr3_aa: ASRGDSKVKAF

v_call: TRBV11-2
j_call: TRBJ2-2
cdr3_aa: ASSLGLGRGLF

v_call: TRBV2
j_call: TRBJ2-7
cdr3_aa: ASSEALLMARTSGNEQY

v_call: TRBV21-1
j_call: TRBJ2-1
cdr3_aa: ASSTQGPTYNEQF

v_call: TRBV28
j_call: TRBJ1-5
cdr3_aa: ASSYQATWYSNQPQH

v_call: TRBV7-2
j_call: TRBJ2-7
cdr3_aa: ASVPSGSDEQY

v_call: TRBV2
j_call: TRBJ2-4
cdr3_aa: ASSRRVAKNIQY

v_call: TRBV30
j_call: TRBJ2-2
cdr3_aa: AWSVGDRNTGELF

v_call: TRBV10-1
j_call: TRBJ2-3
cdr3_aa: ASSESIAASTDTQY

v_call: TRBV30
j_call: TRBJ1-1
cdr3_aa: AGSGDTEAF

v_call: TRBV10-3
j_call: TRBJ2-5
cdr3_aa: AISESLAGETQY

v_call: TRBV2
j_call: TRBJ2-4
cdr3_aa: ASSVRLAGGDIQY

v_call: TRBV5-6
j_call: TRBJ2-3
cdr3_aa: ASSSGARTDTQY

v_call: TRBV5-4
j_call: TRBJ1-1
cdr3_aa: ASSFLTGPTEAF

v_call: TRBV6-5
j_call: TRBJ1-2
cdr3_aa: ASSYSVLYGYT

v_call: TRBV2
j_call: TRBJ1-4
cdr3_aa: ASSAHEKLF

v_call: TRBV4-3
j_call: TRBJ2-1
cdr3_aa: ASSRTSVNEQF

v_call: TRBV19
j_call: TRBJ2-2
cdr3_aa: ASSRLSNTGELF

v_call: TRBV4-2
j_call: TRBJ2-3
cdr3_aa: ASSQGPGESTDTQY

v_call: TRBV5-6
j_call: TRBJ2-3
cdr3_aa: ASSLRVDRGGDTQY

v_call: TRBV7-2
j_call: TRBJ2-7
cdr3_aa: ASSRQGALNEQY

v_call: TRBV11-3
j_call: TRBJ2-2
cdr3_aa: ASSSGLTNTGELF

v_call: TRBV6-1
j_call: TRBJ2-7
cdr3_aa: ASQPDREVGEQY

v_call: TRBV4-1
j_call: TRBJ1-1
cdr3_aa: ASSQTGATAEAF

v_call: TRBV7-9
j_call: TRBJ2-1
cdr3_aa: ASSRLAGDPNNEQF

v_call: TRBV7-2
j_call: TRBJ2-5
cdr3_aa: ASSLGSTETQY

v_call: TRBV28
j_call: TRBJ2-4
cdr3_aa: ASSSPGLGILQY

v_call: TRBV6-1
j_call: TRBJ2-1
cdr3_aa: ASIDRGSRNEQF

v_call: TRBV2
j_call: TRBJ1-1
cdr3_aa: ASSEEGGWAEAF

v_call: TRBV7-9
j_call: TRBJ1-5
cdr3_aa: ASSGVNGNQPQH

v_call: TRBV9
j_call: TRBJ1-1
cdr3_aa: ASSVALRNTEAF

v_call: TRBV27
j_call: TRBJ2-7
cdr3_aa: ASSPNHLGYEQY